This T cell receptor beta chain was sequenced during a study of shared clonotypes between healthy human individuals (dated by TCRdb to about 2020). Background on the whole study: The cohort comprised two women and a few men aged 18 to 49 years. For each donor, CD4 naive and CD4 memory were each given three plates, CD8 naive was given two plates, and CD8 memory was given one plate. Blood TCR repertoires of four to six healthy adults were deeply sequenced to estimate repertoire size and the extent of clonotype sharing between individuals. Different laboratories and diverse techniques were used to prepare libraries and sequence TCR repertoires, to increase sequencing depth and limit assay-specific biases. Each donor's leukapheresis produced roughly between roughly 0.94 and 9.5 billion PBMCs. Paper-wide results and their limitations: Compared with non-shared clonotypes, the clonotypes found in all four sorted-subset donors had higher generation probabilities. Naive subsets generally had larger estimated clonotype richness than memory subsets did. Rarefaction of sorted-subset datasets indicated incomplete sequencing despite the large sequencing depth. Only blood was sampled, and tissue TCR repertoires likely differ from those in blood. The genetic and exposure-history diversity represented was limited by the small number of donors. When several donors were compared, the shared fraction of clonotypes was roughly 5% for naive CD4, 3% to 4% for naive CD8, more than 2% for memory CD4, and 0.35% to 0.5% for memory CD8. Pairwise subsampling indicated that sequencing depth was expected to affect the degree of clonotype sharing among donors.

Using the deep immunoSEQ assay, TCR CDR3 regions were amplified from genomic DNA by multiplex PCR. For each cell subset, the extracted genomic DNA was distributed evenly across all wells of several immunoSEQ 96-well plates, and each plate served as one replicate. For sorted subsets, approximately 0.2 ug of genomic DNA, equivalent to about 30,000 T cell genomes, went into each replicate PCR. Purified libraries were measured with a Qubit 3.0 fluorometer, size-checked on a Bioanalyzer 2100, and measured again with the KAPA Library Quantification kit. Each immunoSEQ 96-well plate was sequenced on its own single-read 150-cycle Illumina NextSeq 550 flow cell. The original methods were these. The immunoSEQ output contained only junctional sequences without quality scores, so filtering could not match that applied to full-length reads. Sequences were annotated with PyIR, a Python wrapper for IgBLAST v1.9, using IMGT germline references to assign V/J genes and CDR3. Any read was removed if the V/J assignment was weak (E-value above 1e-6), the CDR3 was missing, or the read contained stop codons, out-of-frame junctions, or ambiguous translated residues. V3J clonotypes were defined as sequences sharing the same inferred V gene, J gene, and CDR3 amino acid sequence. Percentage overlap between repertoires was computed as shared unique clonotypes divided by the size of the smaller repertoire. Richness of each repertoire was evaluated using RTK rarefaction, the Chao1 estimator, and Recon v2.1 estimates of unobserved clonotypes. OLGA was used to compute generation probabilities for all TCRbeta clonotypes that the gDNA method yielded from a few donors. TCRdb re-hosts the immuneACCESS table, in-frame sequences only. Its copies lack some clones; in the studies checked, an unresolved V gene accounts for under half of them, and the cause for the rest is not known. The DNA gave D and trimming, while V, J and clone size come from that table. This sample gives roughly 2,000,000 clones in total; 93% of them show up just once. The ten largest clonotypes hold around 1.7% of the sample.

With regard to this clone: This clone's antigen is unknown. No base quality values were provided; no much bigger clone lies one nucleotide off. This specimen includes other DNA sequences encoding the same CDR3.

Trimming costs V 4 bases and J 6 bases, and their ends lie 7 bases apart. From a lookup of the germline V gene (reference sequence), CDR1 and CDR2 are SEHNR and FQNEAQ. There are 12 amino acids in the CDR3, from cysteine to phenylalanine inclusive. The read is trimmed to its CDR3 DNA, 36 bases read in frame from base 1. For the CD8 naive samples, CD45RO-negative cells were positively selected for CCR7, yielding a CD45RA+CCR7+ population from which TemRA cells were excluded. Healthy HIV-negative adults with no recently reported acute infections or vaccinations were included as donors. Every donor was a Caucasian adult living in Nashville, Tennessee, USA. Blood was obtained by leukapheresis, after which PBMCs were separated by Ficoll-Histopaque density gradient centrifugation and cryopreserved in liquid nitrogen vapor phase. Purity and quantity of every magnetically sorted T cell population were checked by analytical flow cytometry. From each sorted fraction, genomic DNA was isolated and quantified by UV absorbance on a Nanodrop 2000c.

Sequenced material: naive CD8+ T cells from PBMCs. The cell subset or site label, as the study defines it: CD45RA+CCR7+. The TCR originated in a man younger than 35 in good health. Some clones in this sample may be carry-over from other donors' samples. The chain was built from TRBV7-9 and TRBJ1-5, with no D gene named confidently. CDR3 sequence: CASSSGSQPQHF. The DNA reads TGTGCCAGCAGCTCTGGGTCTCAGCCCCAGCATTTT.